The 7 T cell receptor beta chains below all came from one sample that was sequenced in a study of cytomegalovirus exposure and HLA in healthy donors. The PCR ran on 60 Vbeta and 13 Jbeta primers. The method was immunoSEQ multiplex PCR; TCRdb's version includes in-frame clones alone and lacks a portion of them. The sample table sets out about 76,000 clones. Sequencing input: PBMCs. Receptors originate from a woman in her thirties or forties in good health and CMV-seropositive.

V usage is TRBV2 and J usage is TRBJ1-2; D not resolved. The germline V and J ends were trimmed by 2 bases and 7 bases, with 11 bases remaining between them. The CDR3 consists of 13 residues. Germline V gives CDR1 SNHLY, CDR2 FYNNEI. The CDR3, as DNA: TGTGCCAGCAGTGAACGGGGATATGGTGGCTACACCTTC. Protein: CASSERGYGGYTF.

The chain joins TRBV7-2 to TRBJ2-2, with TRBD2 as a possible D gene (5 bases). The CDR3 totals 13 residues. Germline loops: CDR1 SGHTA, CDR2 FQGNSA. The V end was cut by 4 bases, the J end by 7 bases, with 10 bases between. CDR3 sequence: CASSSRGYGELFF. The CDR3 nucleotides read TGTGCCAGCAGCTCCCGGGGTTACGGGGAGCTGTTTTTT.

This chain joins TRBV10-3 and TRBJ2-5, with 7 bases identical to TRBD2. The V gene's germline CDR1 is ENHRY and CDR2 SYGVKD. The CDR3 has 13 residues. V was pared by 3 bases and J by 5 bases, with 3 bases of the junction left unmatched. The CDR3 protein is CAISEAGRETQYF. CDR3 DNA: TGTGCCATCAGTGAAGCGGGGCGGGAGACCCAGTACTTC.

The chain carries TRBV7-9 and TRBJ2-1; maybe TRBD1 (5 bases). This CDR3 is 17 amino acids long. Trimming cost V 8 bases and J 5 bases, with 25 bases left between them. Per germline, CDR1 SEHNR and CDR2 FQNEAQ (reference sequence). The CDR3 is CASLPYNGPSGHNEQFF. CDR3 nucleotide sequence: TGTGCCAGCTTGCCTTACAACGGGCCCTCAGGGCACAATGAGCAGTTCTTC.

V and J are TRBV6-1 and TRBJ2-3, with 9 bases matching TRBD2. The length of the CDR3 is 16 residues. With V trimmed by 1 base and J by 5 bases, 7 bases remained unmatched. Germline loops: CDR1 MNHNS, CDR2 SASEGT. For the CDR3, the DNA is TGTGCCAGCAGTGAAGTAGGCGGGGGGGCAGAAGATACGCAGTATTTT. This encodes CASSEVGGGAEDTQYF.

The chain carries TRBV9 and TRBJ2-7; D gene ambiguous. The CDR3 is made up of 14 amino acids. V lost 0 bases and J lost 5, with 12 bases in between. Germline loops: CDR1 SGDLS, CDR2 YYNGEE. CDR3 protein: CASSVASMGNEQYF. In DNA form, the CDR3 reads TGTGCCAGCAGCGTAGCCAGCATGGGCAACGAGCAGTACTTC. Drawing the rest from reference TRBV9 and TRBJ2-7, the complete variable domain is DSGVTQTPKHLITATGQRVTLRCSPRSGDLSVYWYQQSLDQGLQFLIQYYNGEERAKGNILERFSAQQFPDLHSELNLSSLELGDSALYFCASSVASMGNEQYFGPGTRLTVT.

About this clone itself: This same CDR3 is encoded by further DNA sequences in the sample. The V gene is TRBV6-4, the J gene TRBJ1-5, with 12 bases fitting TRBD1. Germline V gene data show CDR1 as MRHNA and CDR2 as SNTAGT. This CDR3 has 14 amino acids. With 4 bases clipped from V and 7 bases from J, the junction kept 2 bases outside the gene matches. DNA for the CDR3: TGTGCCAGCAGTGCCGGGACAGGGGGCCAGCCCCAGCATTTT. It is translated as CASSAGTGGQPQHF.